The 18 T cell receptor beta chains below all came from one sample that was sequenced in a study of T cell responses to AZD1222 COVID-19 vaccine. TCRdb's table, derived via immunoSEQ multiplex PCR, lists solely in-frame clones and lacks some. The sample has 95,000 to 150,000 clones; approximately 85% are singletons. The sequencing here drew on peripheral blood, taken on day 0 of AZD1222 vaccination. The receptors come from an adult in good health.

In this sample, this clone turned up a few times. The chain uses TRBV10-3 and TRBJ2-3; 16 bases map to TRBD2. This CDR3 has 15 amino acids. In germline, CDR1 is ENHRY, CDR2 SYGVKD. J lost 8 bases, V lost 8 bases, and 7 bases had no gene match. The CDR3 DNA reads as TGTGCCATCGCCGGGACTAGCGGGGGGGAAGGTACGCAGTATTTT. It specifies CAIAGTSGGEGTQYF.

V usage is TRBV6-5 and J usage is TRBJ2-7; TRBD1 is a possible D gene (6 bases). V gave up 6 bases and J gave up 2 bases, with 11 bases separating them. Germline CDR1 reads MNHEY; CDR2 reads SVGAGI. This CDR3 contains 13 residues. The CDR3 DNA reads TGTGCCAGCAGGCATGGACAGACCTACGAGCAGTACTTC. Translated, it gives CASRHGQTYEQYF.

The rearrangement joins TRBV27 to TRBJ2-2; D gene unclear. CDR1 and CDR2 (germline): MNHEY, SMNVEV (reference sequence). CDR3 length equals 16 residues. V lost 7 bases and J 6 bases, leaving 21 bases between the germline ends. This CDR3 is CASKEDQVGSAGELFF. DNA for the CDR3: TGTGCCAGCAAGGAAGACCAGGTGGGCTCGGCCGGGGAGCTGTTTTTT.

The count of this clone is one. The chain is built from TRBV7-3 and TRBJ2-7; D not certain. V lost 3 bases to trimming and J lost 3 bases, with 9 bases between them. The length of the CDR3 is 13 residues. CDR1 SGHTA and CDR2 FQGTGA come from the germline V gene. The CDR3 DNA follows: TGTGCCAGCAGCTTCGGCCAGGACTACGAGCAGTACTTC. Encoded protein: CASSFGQDYEQYF.

The chain has TRBV7-8 and TRBJ2-5; the match to TRBD2 covers 7 bases. The V gene end was trimmed by 5 bases and the J gene end by 5 bases; junction bases not matched to a gene: 11. The CDR3 loop spans 15 amino acids. Germline V gene sequence: CDR1 SGHVS, CDR2 FQNEAQ. CDR3 sequence (DNA): TGTGCCAGCAGCCCAGGCGGAGGGCGGGGGGAGACCCAGTACTTC. It specifies CASSPGGGRGETQYF. The full variable domain, rest sourced from reference TRBV7-8 and TRBJ2-5, is GAGVSQSPRYKVAKRGQDVALRCDPISGHVSLFWYQQALGQGPEFLTYFQNEAQLDKSGLPSDRFFAERPEGSVSTLKIQRTQQEDSAVYLCASSPGGGRGETQYFGPGTRLLVL.

The rearrangement joins TRBV5-6 to TRBJ1-3; 7 bases agree with TRBD1. Trimming cost V 6 bases and J 0 bases; bases outside gene matches: 9. CDR3 length: 16 amino acids. The germline V gene encodes CDR1 SGHDT and CDR2 YYEEEE. CDR3 DNA: TGTGCCAGCAACAGGGGCGACTTCTTCTCTGGAAACACCATATATTTT. It translates to CASNRGDFFSGNTIYF.

The genes are TRBV20-1 and TRBJ1-1, with D tentatively TRBD1 (6 bases). Deletions cut 6 bases from V and 4 bases from J, with 18 bases between. Germline CDR1 and CDR2: DFQATT and SNEGSKA (reference sequence). The CDR3 has 14 amino acids. The CDR3 loop is CSASVSGVSTEAFF. CDR3 nucleotides: TGCAGTGCCAGTGTCTCAGGGGTCTCCACTGAAGCTTTCTTT.

This chain connects TRBV30 to TRBJ1-4, with no clear D. This CDR3 spans 10 amino acids. V dropped 5 bases and J dropped 8 bases, with 6 bases sitting between them. Germline CDR1 and CDR2: GTSNPN and SVGIG (reference sequence). CDR3 sequence (DNA): TGTGCCTGGCTGGGGGAAAAACTGTTTTTT. Translating gives CAWLGEKLFF.

The V call is TRBV3-1 (or the pseudogene TRBV3-2), the J call TRBJ1-2; weak D call: TRBD1 (6 bases). Germline V gene lookup returns CDR1 LGHDT and CDR2 YNNKEL (reference sequence). With 0 bases removed from V and 4 bases from J, the gap between germline ends came to 9 bases. CDR3 size: 14 residues. CDR3 sequence: CASSQDNRVYGYTF. CDR3 sequence (DNA): TGTGCCAGCAGCCAAGATAACAGGGTCTATGGCTACACCTTC.

The chain has TRBV28 and TRBJ2-5; possible D gene TRBD2, 6 bases. This CDR3 spans 15 amino acids. In germline, CDR1 is MDHEN, CDR2 SYDVKM. The V gene lost 3 bases and the J gene lost 4 bases, with 15 bases spanning the gap. The CDR3 DNA reads TGTGCCAGCAGTTTTCCCTCCCCCGGGAGAGAGACCCAGTACTTC. This gives the protein CASSFPSPGRETQYF.

J is TRBJ2-7 and V is TRBV29-1, with D perhaps matching TRBD1 (5 bases). V was pared by 5 bases and J by 2 bases, with 13 bases between. The CDR3 covers 13 residues. Germline V CDR1 and CDR2: SQVTM, ANQGSEA. CDR3 residues: CSVSKGPAYEQYF. Written as DNA, the CDR3 is TGCAGCGTTTCCAAGGGGCCCGCCTACGAGCAGTACTTC.

This clone was detected ten times or more. V is TRBV9 and J is TRBJ2-7, with a weak D call TRBD1 (6 bases). The CDR3 extends over 14 amino acids. Germline loops: CDR1 SGDLS, CDR2 YYNGEE. V was shortened by 0 bases and J by 6 bases, with 13 bases between the two germline ends. CDR3 nucleotides: TGTGCCAGCAGCGTAGAGTACAGGGTAGGCGAGCAGTACTTC. Its protein product is CASSVEYRVGEQYF.

The chain couples TRBV6-5 to TRBJ2-3; D might be TRBD1 (6 bases). Germline values: CDR1 MNHEY, CDR2 SVGAGI. This CDR3 comprises 15 residues. V lost 6 bases and J lost 0, with 13 bases in between. In nucleotides, the CDR3 is TGTGCCAGCAGGGTTCGTGGACAGAGCACAGATACGCAGTATTTT. This codes for CASRVRGQSTDTQYF.

CDR3 sequence (DNA): TGTGCCAGCTGGGGAGGGCCCTATAATTCACCCCTCCACTTT. Translation: CASWGGPYNSPLHF. The gene calls are TRBV28 and TRBJ1-6; D is undetermined. The germline CDR1 and CDR2 sequences are MDHEN and SYDVKM. The CDR3 is made up of 14 amino acids. Trimming took 8 bases from V and 2 from J, leaving 10 bases between them.

The chain joins TRBV30 to TRBJ2-7; a possible D gene is TRBD2 (6 bases). CDR3 length: 14 residues. V shed 0 bases and J shed 7 bases, with 16 bases lying between them. The germline CDR1 and CDR2 sequences are GTSNPN and SVGIG (reference sequence). The CDR3 reads CAWSVTRGLGEQYF. The CDR3 coding sequence is TGTGCCTGGAGTGTAACGCGGGGTCTCGGGGAGCAGTACTTC. The full variable domain, completed using reference TRBV30 and TRBJ2-7, is SQTIHQWPATLVQPVGSPLSLECTVEGTSNPNLYWYRQAAGRGLQLLFYSVGIGQISSEVPQNLSASRPQDRQFILSSKKLLLSDSGFYLCAWSVTRGLGEQYFGPGTRLTVT.

The gene calls are TRBV6-5 and TRBJ1-1, with D unclear. Deletions cut 2 bases from V and 4 bases from J, with 8 bases between. The CDR3 covers 13 residues. Germline-derived CDR1 and CDR2 are MNHEY and SVGAGI. CDR3 in DNA: TGTGCCAGCAGTTACGACCTGGGCACTGAAGCTTTCTTT. Residues: CASSYDLGTEAFF.

The J gene is TRBJ1-2, the V gene TRBV3-1 (or the pseudogene TRBV3-2), with 8 bases identical to TRBD1. The trim removed 1 base at V and 6 bases at J, leaving 7 bases unmatched. The CDR3 length is 15 residues. The V gene's germline CDR1 is LGHDT and CDR2 YNNKEL (reference sequence). Written as DNA, the CDR3 is TGTGCCAGCAGCCAAGCCTTCGGGACAGGCCATGGCTACACCTTC. Amino acid sequence: CASSQAFGTGHGYTF.

This sequence joins TRBV19 and TRBJ1-5, with 7 bases fitting TRBD1. Germline trimming cut 8 bases from V and 1 base from J; bases unmatched to any gene: 11. Germline loops: CDR1 LNHDA, CDR2 SQIVND (reference sequence). The CDR3 sequence is 16 residues long. Here the CDR3 reads CASGTGASTSNQPQHF. The CDR3 nucleotides read TGTGCCAGTGGAACAGGGGCCTCAACGAGCAATCAGCCCCAGCATTTT.